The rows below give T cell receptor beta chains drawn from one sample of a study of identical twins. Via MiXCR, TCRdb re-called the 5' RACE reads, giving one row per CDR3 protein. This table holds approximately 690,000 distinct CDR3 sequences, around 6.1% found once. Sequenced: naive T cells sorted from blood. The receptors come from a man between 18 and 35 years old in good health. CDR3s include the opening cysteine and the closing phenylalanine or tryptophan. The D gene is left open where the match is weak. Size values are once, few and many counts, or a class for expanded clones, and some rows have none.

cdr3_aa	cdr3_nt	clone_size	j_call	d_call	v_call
CASSPRQGAAEAFF	TGTGCCAGCAGTCCAAGACAGGGGGCAGCTGAAGCTTTCTTT	few	TRBJ1-1	TRBD1	TRBV12-3/TRBV12-4
CASSPEGQGVNTGELFF	TGCGCCAGCAGCCCCGAGGGACAGGGGGTAAACACCGGGGAGCTGTTTTTT	NA	TRBJ2-2	TRBD1	TRBV5-1
CASSLGSGTGEDNEQFF	TGTGCCAGCAGCTTGGGGTCCGGGACAGGGGAAGACAATGAGCAGTTCTTC	NA	TRBJ2-1	TRBD1	TRBV7-6
CASSQSSGTSRETQYF	TGTGCCAGCAGCCAGTCGTCCGGGACTAGCCGGGAGACCCAGTACTTC	NA	TRBJ2-5	TRBD2	TRBV3-1
CASSFDRVNTGELFF	TGTGCCAGCAGTTTTGACAGGGTCAACACCGGGGAGCTGTTTTTT	few	TRBJ2-2	TRBD1	TRBV27
CSVLKAGEETQYF	TGCAGCGTTCTAAAAGCGGGAGAAGAGACCCAGTACTTC	NA	TRBJ2-5	TRBD2	TRBV29-1
CASSTYRDSLYEQYF	TGTGCCAGCAGTACGTACCGGGACAGCCTCTACGAGCAGTACTTC	few	TRBJ2-7	TRBD1	TRBV6-2/TRBV6-3
CASSRTSGRRPYNEQFF	TGTGCCAGCAGCCGGACTAGCGGGAGAAGGCCCTACAATGAGCAGTTCTTC	NA	TRBJ2-1	TRBD2	TRBV6-1
CSVKGPGRNTGELFF	TGCAGCGTCAAGGGTCCCGGGAGGAACACCGGGGAGCTGTTTTTT	many	TRBJ2-2	NA	TRBV29-1
CASSLGLALEQYF	TGTGCCAGCAGTTTGGGACTAGCGTTGGAGCAGTACTTC	few	TRBJ2-7	TRBD2	TRBV6-2/TRBV6-3
CAIRREGELNTEAFF	TGTGCCATCAGGAGGGAGGGGGAGTTGAACACTGAAGCTTTCTTT	many	TRBJ1-1	NA	TRBV10-3
CSATRAGALYNEQFF	TGCAGTGCTACCCGAGCGGGAGCACTCTACAATGAGCAGTTCTTC	many	TRBJ2-1	TRBD2	TRBV20-1
CASSQDNNPMRVDEQFF	TGCGCCAGCAGCCAAGATAATAATCCAATGCGGGTTGATGAGCAGTTCTTC	many	TRBJ2-1	NA	TRBV4-3
CASSFTGSEETQYF	TGTGCCAGCAGTTTTACGGGGTCCGAAGAGACCCAGTACTTC	NA	TRBJ2-5	NA	TRBV27
CASSRGTGDEQFF	TGTGCCAGCAGCCGCGGGACGGGCGATGAGCAGTTCTTC	many	TRBJ2-1	NA	TRBV7-9
CASSPGHRGEQYF	TGTGCCAGCAGCCCCGGGCACCGGGGCGAGCAGTACTTC	many	TRBJ2-7	NA	TRBV6-1
CASSLDRADQFF	TGTGCCAGCAGCTTAGATAGGGCGGACCAGTTCTTC	few	TRBJ2-1	NA	TRBV11-2
CSVGTGLGGELFF	TGCAGCGTTGGTACGGGCCTCGGCGGGGAGCTGTTTTTT	many	TRBJ2-2	NA	TRBV29-1
CASRRTSGRPNSGANVLTF	TGTGCCAGCAGACGGACTAGCGGGAGGCCTAACTCTGGGGCCAACGTCCTGACTTTC	many	TRBJ2-6	TRBD2	TRBV6-1
CASSLGGGTISYEQYF	TGCGCCAGCAGCTTGGGCGGCGGAACCATCTCCTACGAGCAGTACTTC	NA	TRBJ2-7	NA	TRBV5-1
CASSFGDTYEQYF	TGCGCCAGCAGCTTTGGGGACACCTACGAGCAGTACTTC	many	TRBJ2-7	NA	TRBV5-1
CSVDQGVDTEAFF	TGCAGCGTGGACCAGGGGGTTGACACTGAAGCTTTCTTT	many	TRBJ1-1	TRBD1	TRBV29-1
CASSLTKRASNTGELFF	TGTGCCAGCAGTTTAACAAAGAGGGCCTCGAACACCGGGGAGCTGTTTTTT	many	TRBJ2-2	NA	TRBV27
CASSQENSGTTYEQYF	TGCGCCAGCAGCCAAGAAAACAGCGGGACTACCTACGAGCAGTACTTC	few	TRBJ2-7	TRBD2	TRBV4-3
CASRAPGLNTEAFF	TGCGCCAGCAGGGCCCCGGGGTTGAACACTGAAGCTTTCTTT	many	TRBJ1-1	NA	TRBV10-2
CSARGGLAGYEQYF	TGCAGTGCTAGAGGAGGGCTAGCGGGCTACGAGCAGTACTTC	many	TRBJ2-7	TRBD2	TRBV20-1
CATSDPGTGGNQPQHF	TGTGCCACCAGTGACCCCGGGACAGGTGGGAATCAGCCCCAGCATTTT	many	TRBJ1-5	TRBD1	TRBV24-1